These 13 T cell receptor beta chains originate from one sample sequenced in a study of blood T cell repertoires in COVID-19. TCRdb's table, derived via immunoSEQ multiplex PCR, lists solely in-frame clones and lacks some. This table has a few hundred thousand clones, about 91% appearing once. Sequencing used peripheral blood. The receptor source for this set is a woman in her thirties with COVID-19, enrolled during active disease.

The chain couples TRBV6-6 to TRBJ2-2, with TRBD1 matching 9 bases. Germline CDR1 and CDR2: MNHNY and SVGAGI (reference sequence). The ends lost 7 bases at V and 5 bases at J; junction bases unmatched: 2. CDR3 length equals 13 residues. The CDR3 is CASIDRGTGELFF. In nucleotides, the CDR3 is TGTGCCAGCATCGACAGGGGGACCGGGGAGCTGTTTTTT.

The chain is built from TRBV14 and TRBJ2-3; TRBD1 is a possible D gene (6 bases). Trimming shortened V by 0 bases and J by 4 bases, and 17 bases separated the two germline ends. From germline, CDR1 is SGHDN and CDR2 FVKESK. The CDR3 consists of 17 residues. The CDR3 spells CASSQDWGRNYADTQYF. Here the CDR3 DNA reads TGTGCCAGCAGCCAAGATTGGGGGCGGAACTACGCAGATACGCAGTATTTT.

With regard to this clone: In the same sample, other DNA sequences code for this CDR3. This chain uses TRBV11-3 with TRBJ1-1; 7 bases line up with TRBD1. Per the germline V gene, CDR1 is SGHNT and CDR2 is YENEEA. V was clipped by 5 bases and J by 0 bases; unmatched bases: 6. This CDR3 contains 15 residues. CDR3 sequence reads: CASSPRTGLNTEAFF. CDR3 bases: TGTGCCAGCAGCCCACGGACAGGCTTGAACACTGAAGCTTTCTTT.

The CDR3 nucleotides are TGTGCCAGCAGCTCTTTGGGGGCCAACTCCTACGAGCAGTACTTC. Translation gives CASSSLGANSYEQYF. V and J are TRBV11-2 and TRBJ2-7, with D maybe TRBD1 (6 bases). The V gene lost 4 bases and the J gene lost 0 bases, with 13 bases spanning the gap. This CDR3 comprises 15 residues. Germline lookup yields CDR1 SGHAT and CDR2 FQNNGV.

The CDR3 DNA follows: TGTGCCAGCAGCGATGCCGGCCTAGATGAGACCCAGTACTTC. Its protein product is CASSDAGLDETQYF. The chain combines TRBV5-4 with TRBJ2-5; D ambiguous. This CDR3 comprises 14 residues. Trimming pared 4 bases from V and 5 bases from J, leaving 15 bases between. The V gene's germline CDR1 is SGHNT and CDR2 YYREEE (reference sequence).

The CDR3 DNA sequence: TGTGCCAGCAGCTTATGGGTTAGCGGGCTCACAGATACGCAGTATTTT. It translates to CASSLWVSGLTDTQYF. The V and J genes are TRBV7-2 and TRBJ2-3; the match to TRBD2 covers 7 bases. Per germline, CDR1 SGHTA and CDR2 FQGNSA. This CDR3 region has 16 residues. V shed 2 bases, J shed 2 bases, and the junction held 7 bases outside the gene matches.

V usage is TRBV12-3 or TRBV12-4 and J usage is TRBJ2-5; D uncertain. V was clipped by 3 bases and J by 1 base, with 6 bases between them. The CDR3 spans 13 residues. The CDR3 loop reads CASSLRIQETQYF. In DNA form, the CDR3 reads TGTGCCAGCAGTTTGAGGATCCAAGAGACCCAGTACTTC.

This clone was detected once. V is TRBV6-2 or TRBV6-3 and J is TRBJ2-5; D remains unclear. Trimming removed 5 bases at V and 4 bases at J, with 14 bases between. Germline values: CDR1 MNHEY, CDR2 SVGEGT. CDR3 length: 14 residues. DNA of the CDR3: TGTGCCAGCAGTCCGGTTCGCGCCGGAGAGACCCAGTACTTC. Amino acids: CASSPVRAGETQYF.

The chain joins TRBV29-1 to TRBJ1-1; D may be TRBD1 (6 bases). Germline lookup yields CDR1 SQVTM and CDR2 ANQGSEA. The CDR3 runs 13 residues. V lost 0 bases, J lost 10 bases, and 15 bases lay in between. CDR3 loop: CSVEDSAGARAFF. The CDR3 nucleotides are TGCAGCGTTGAAGATTCGGCGGGGGCGAGAGCTTTCTTT.

The V call is TRBV29-1, the J call TRBJ1-2, with 7 bases lining up with TRBD1. This CDR3 has 14 amino acids. Germline V lookup: CDR1 SQVTM, CDR2 ANQGSEA. With 6 bases clipped from V and 3 bases from J, the junction kept 10 bases outside the gene matches. The CDR3 protein is CSVGDSQRDYGYTF. The DNA for the CDR3 is TGCAGCGTGGGGGACAGCCAGCGGGACTATGGCTACACCTTC. Together with reference TRBV29-1 and TRBJ1-2, the CDR3 gives the full variable domain: SAVISQKPSRDICQRGTSLTIQCQVDSQVTMMFWYRQQPGQSLTLIATANQGSEATYESGFVIDKFPISRPNLTFSTLTVSNMSPEDSSIYLCSVGDSQRDYGYTFGSGTRLTVV.

The rearrangement uses TRBV5-8 and TRBJ2-4; TRBD1 matches 7 bases. V trimming: 4 bases; J trimming: 2 bases; junction bases outside the gene matches: 18. The CDR3 has 19 amino acids. Germline V CDR1 and CDR2: SGHTS, YDEGEE. The CDR3 loop reads CASSHSQGTISFTKNIQYF. In DNA, the CDR3 is TGTGCCAGCAGCCATTCACAGGGGACAATTAGTTTTACCAAAAACATTCAGTACTTC.

The count of this clone is one. This rearrangement joins TRBV5-1 to TRBJ2-2, with D perhaps TRBD1 (6 bases). Looked up from germline, CDR1 is SGHRS and CDR2 is YFSETQ. V lost 4 bases and J lost 0, with 13 bases in between. The CDR3 runs 16 residues. The CDR3 bases are TGCGCCAGCAGCCTCCGGGACAACTCGAACACCGGGGAGCTGTTTTTT. This codes for CASSLRDNSNTGELFF.

The chain couples TRBV11-3 to TRBJ2-1; TRBD1 aligns across 7 bases. The germline gives CDR1 SGHNT, CDR2 YENEEA. After removal of 1 base from V and 1 base from J, the junction contained 13 bases not matched to a gene. The CDR3 sequence is 19 residues long. The CDR3 is CASSLGDSRGAGSYNEQFF. CDR3 DNA sequence: TGTGCCAGCAGCTTAGGGGACAGTCGAGGGGCCGGGTCCTACAATGAGCAGTTCTTC.